Listed below are T cell receptor beta chains from one sample, sequenced in a study of T cells after posttransplantation cyclophosphamide. Here immunoSEQ multiplex PCR was the method, and the copy in TCRdb shows in-frame clones only, minus some. The top ten hold approximately 15% of the sample, which has 25,000 to 35,000 clones, about 90% seen once. Sequencing was carried out using PBMCs. The receptors derive from a woman aged 40 to 50 with a blood cancer, CMV-positive, and with a related stem cell donor. Both conserved end residues are part of each CDR3. A D gene is named only where the DNA matches it firmly. Only part of the rows carry a size: once, few, many, or a class if the clone is expanded.

>TRBD1|TRBV5-3|.
CARSPGQWRNQPQHF
>TRBD2|TRBV2|.
CASSGFQQVAGGGPNEQFF
>.|TRBV4-3|.
CASSQDLTLGEQYF
>.|TRBV5-8|.
CASSLDRLGRRYEQCF
>.|TRBV9|.
CASSVVEGSPLHF
>.|TRBV5-1|.
CASSNEMNTEAFF
>TRBD2|TRBV6-1|.
CASSEYGGSTDTQYF
>TRBD2|TRBV5-1|.
CASSVPGLAGGSADTQYF
>.|TRBV2|.
CASSLLDRVIDSPLHF
>TRBD1|TRBV28|.
CASRGRTGASNQPQHF
>TRBD2|TRBV29-1|.
CSVVERGSGETQYF
>TRBD1|TRBV13|.
CASSLNRDRVLSEQYF
>.|TRBV27|medium-sized
CATGTPSNQPQHF
>.|TRBV6-1|.
CASSQGILNQPQHF
>.|TRBV28|.
CASRLQGSPEAFF
>.|TRBV29-1|.
CSVETHYGYTF
>.|TRBV12-5|.
CASARANYGYTF
>TRBD1|TRBV9|.
CASSVAPQYGTGASEQYF
>TRBD1|TRBV7-9|.
CASSLSTGGTEAFF
>.|TRBV5-1|.
CASSPRERTEAFF
>.|TRBV5-1|.
CASSPEGTSRNQPQHF
>.|TRBV27|.
CASSLSAGRYTEAFF
>TRBD2|TRBV4-2|.
CASSQGVAGTSGGLGEQFF
>TRBD1|TRBV28|.
CASSLSGTGASPSNQPQHF
>TRBD1|TRBV5-1|.
CASSTGDRHFEQYF
>.|TRBV18|.
CASRDPRGTQETQYF
>.|TRBV6-5|.
CASSYLTGLGEQYF
>TRBD1|TRBV28|.
CASSPTSLTPRDSRPTDTQYF
>.|TRBV5-6|once
CASSFRGSSNQPQHF
>.|TRBV14|once
CASSQRRVQGYTF
>.|TRBV4-1|.
CASSQGGGRVNNQPQHF
>.|TRBV2|once
CASSPFRGTDVYEQYF
>TRBD2|TRBV28|.
CAASGGRNLRWEQYF
>.|TRBV4-1|.
CASSQDLRSLMGTDTQYF
>TRBD2|TRBV10-1|.
CASSESAGGPGEQYF
>TRBD1|TRBV29-1|.
CSVEGQGNADTQYF
>TRBD2|TRBV5-1|.
CASTVNPGLAAYEQYF
>.|TRBV2|.
CASSAVTEAFF
>.|TRBV27|.
CASSEQGYNEQFF
>TRBD1|TRBV6-1|.
CASRILGTGGDEQYF
>.|TRBV28|.
CASSGRGRENIQYF
>TRBD1|TRBV18|.
CASSPGQGQTEAFF
>.|TRBV27|.
CASKGGLGTGELFF
>.|TRBV19|.
CASSIREGMRYGNQPQHF
>TRBD1|TRBV9|.
CASSAARQGASSGANVLTF
>TRBD1|TRBV28|.
CASSAPRGQGYHEQYF
>.|TRBV6-1|.
CASSEHGGHYGYTF
>.|TRBV9|.
CASSVAGFSYEQYF
>.|TRBV5-6|.
CASSEQVYSNQPQHF
>.|TRBV20-1|.
CSASGGEAFF
>TRBD2|TRBV9|.
CASSVAGGLGANVLTF
>.|TRBV7-2|.
CASSWAGQRIYEQYF
>.|TRBV27|.
CASSSLGELFF
>.|TRBV11-2|.
CASSSLSGANVLTF
>TRBD2|TRBV10-1|.
CASRDPGLAGGINEQFF
>TRBD1|TRBV11-2|.
CASSPPGQGAYEQYF
>TRBD1|TRBV18|.
CASSPGTGSEQPQHF
>TRBD2|TRBV27|.
CASSLLAGGSSYNEQFF